This TCR beta chain was identified in a study of response to subunit inactivated influenza vaccine. Overall study results and limits: The authors suggested that few new T cells are recruited per seasonal influenza vaccination.

This clonotype came up a few times. Its antigen is not identified. Per the germline V gene, CDR1 is DFQATT and CDR2 is SNEGSKA (reference sequence). Trimming stripped 5 bases from V and 3 bases from J, with 23 bases between. The CDR3 loop spans 16 amino acids. TCRdb re-derived calls from the RT-PCR reads in MiXCR, one entry per CDR3 protein. Of some 500,000 distinct CDR3 sequences in the sample, more than 15% are singletons; the top ten hold over 2.5%. This rearrangement joins TRBV20-1 to TRBJ2-7, with D perhaps TRBD2 (6 bases). Source: CD4+ T cells sorted from PBMCs, taken roughly 24 months after vaccination. This TCR derives from a man aged 50-75 years who received an inactivated influenza vaccine. In nucleotides, the CDR3 is TGCAGTGCTCCTGGAGACGTGCGTGGGGGGAACTACGAGCAGTACTTC. Translation gives CSAPGDVRGGNYEQYF.